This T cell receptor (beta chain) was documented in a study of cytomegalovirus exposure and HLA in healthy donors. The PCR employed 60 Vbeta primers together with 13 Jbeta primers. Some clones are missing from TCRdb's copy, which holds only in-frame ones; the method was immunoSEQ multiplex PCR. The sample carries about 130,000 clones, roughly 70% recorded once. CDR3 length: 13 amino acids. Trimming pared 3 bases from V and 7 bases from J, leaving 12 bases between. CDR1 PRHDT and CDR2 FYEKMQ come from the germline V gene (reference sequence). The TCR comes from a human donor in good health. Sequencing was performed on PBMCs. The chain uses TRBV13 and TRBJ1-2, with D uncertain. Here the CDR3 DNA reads TGTGCCAGCAGCTTTGAATCGAGGAGTGGCTACACCTTC. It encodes CASSFESRSGYTF.